A single sample is the source of the 10 T cell receptor beta chains below, sequenced in a study of T cells in Graves' hyperthyroidism and ophthalmopathy. RNA transcripts served as the template for amplifying TCR beta CDR3 regions. The HTBI primer set served for first-round RT-PCR of the TCR CDR3. TCRdb ran MiXCR on the multiplex PCR reads and lists one entry per CDR3 protein. The top ten clones hold 11% to 15% of a sample with around 420,000 distinct CDR3 sequences, around a sixth of them seen once. The sequencing input was blood. All receptors come from a woman under 30 with Graves' hyperthyroidism.

V usage is TRBV20-1 and J usage is TRBJ2-5, with D perhaps matching TRBD1 (5 bases). Per germline, CDR1 DFQATT and CDR2 SNEGSKA (reference sequence). V gave up 6 bases and J gave up 4 bases, with 21 bases separating them. There are 15 residues in the CDR3. CDR3 DNA: TGCAGTGCGACCGCTAGGCGCCGAAGGGGAGAGACCCAGTACTTC. Its protein is CSATARRRRGETQYF.

The chain joins TRBV2 to TRBJ2-1; 7 bases are a match to TRBD2. The germline V gene encodes CDR1 SNHLY and CDR2 FYNNEI. The CDR3 length is 13 residues. V shed 10 bases, J shed 6 bases, and the junction held 9 bases outside the gene matches. The CDR3: CATRAGTFNEQFF. In nucleotides, the CDR3 is TGTGCCACCAGAGCGGGGACTTTCAATGAGCAGTTCTTC.

This clonotype was found many times. CDR3 loop: CASRDYEQYF. In DNA, the CDR3 is TGTGCCAGCCGGGATTACGAGCAGTACTTC. V is TRBV28 and J is TRBJ2-7; D might be TRBD2 (5 bases). Trimming stripped 8 bases from V and 4 bases from J, with 6 bases between. Germline V CDR1 and CDR2: MDHEN, SYDVKM. This CDR3 is 10 amino acids long. Based on the CDR3 plus reference TRBV28 and TRBJ2-7, the full variable domain is DVKVTQSSRYLVKRTGEKVFLECVQDMDHENMFWYRQDPGLGLRLIYFSYDVKMKEKGDIPEGYSVSREKKERFSLILESASTNQTSMYLCASRDYEQYFGPGTRLTVT.

The chain combines TRBV11-1 with TRBJ2-7, with no clear D. The CDR3 spans 14 residues. CDR1 is SGHAT, CDR2 FQDESV, per germline (reference sequence). The ends were cut back, 5 bases at V and 1 base at J, with 12 bases in the middle. The CDR3 is CASSPLVGSYEQYF. The CDR3 region has the DNA TGTGCCAGCAGCCCCTTGGTGGGTTCCTACGAGCAGTACTTC.

The chain has TRBV29-1 and TRBJ1-2; the D gene is possibly TRBD1 (5 bases). Germline V gene sequence: CDR1 SQVTM, CDR2 ANQGSEA. V lost 5 bases, J lost 6 bases, and 13 bases lay in between. The CDR3 sequence is 12 residues long. CDR3 bases: TGCAGCGTTTTCGGGACGGGACATGGCTACACCTTC. Translating gives CSVFGTGHGYTF.

The sample holds many counts of this clonotype. This chain links TRBV5-1 with TRBJ1-5, with D unclear. Looked up from germline, CDR1 is SGHRS and CDR2 is YFSETQ. The V end was cut by 0 bases, the J end by 4 bases, with 5 bases between. The CDR3 is 13 amino acids. CDR3 sequence: CASSLELNQPQHF. DNA of the CDR3: TGCGCCAGCAGCTTGGAGTTAAATCAGCCCCAGCATTTT.

This clonotype was recorded at least ten times. The V and J genes are TRBV27 and TRBJ2-3; perhaps D is TRBD1 or TRBD2 (6 bases each). Germline CDR1 and CDR2: MNHEY and SMNVEV (reference sequence). This CDR3 is 18 amino acids long. V was trimmed by 3 bases and J by 3 bases, leaving 22 bases between them. CDR3 protein: CASSFLGLEGGWTDTQYF. The DNA for the CDR3 is TGTGCCAGCAGTTTTTTGGGTCTTGAAGGGGGGTGGACAGATACGCAGTATTTT.

On this clonotype itself: A single base separates this from a much larger clone, so it may be a read error. V usage is TRBV5-5 and J usage is TRBJ1-1, with a tentative D call TRBD1 (5 bases). Germline lookup yields CDR1 SGHKS and CDR2 YYEKEE (reference sequence). There are 12 residues in the CDR3. V was shortened by 3 bases and J by 10 bases, with 13 bases between the two germline ends. CDR3 protein: CASSWGGGGAFF. Written as DNA, the CDR3 is TGTGCCAGCAGCTGGGGGGGAGGTGGAGCTTTCTTT. The complete variable domain, with remaining parts taken from reference TRBV5-5 and TRBJ1-1, reads DAGVTQSPTHLIKTRGQQVTLRCSPISGHKSVSWYQQVLGQGPQFIFQYYEKEERGRGNFPDRFSARQFPNYSSELNVNALLLGDSALYLCASSWGGGGAFFGQGTRLTVV.

In this sample, this clonotype turned up many times. This chain links TRBV12-3 or TRBV12-4 with TRBJ2-5; D unclear. V was cut by 6 bases and J by 5 bases, with 7 bases left in between. The CDR3 consists of 11 residues. The CDR3 spells CASSRWETQYF. The CDR3 DNA follows: TGTGCCAGCAGCAGATGGGAGACCCAGTACTTC.

The chain carries TRBV6-4 and TRBJ2-2; D might be TRBD2 (6 bases). Trimming removed 6 bases at V and 1 base at J, with 21 bases between. Germline V gene lookup returns CDR1 MRHNA and CDR2 SNTAGT. The CDR3 consists of 18 residues. CDR3 DNA: TGTGCCAGCAGCGCCTATCGGGGGTCGAGTTTGAACACCGGGGAGCTGTTTTTT. Amino acid sequence: CASSAYRGSSLNTGELFF.